This T cell receptor beta chain stems from a study of OX40 agonist ivuxolimab in advanced cancers. Study overall: Enrollees could have had prior anti-PD-1, anti-PD-L1 or anti-CTLA-4 therapy, which about 40% had received.

Libraries were prepared by immunoSEQ multiplex PCR; TCRdb keeps only in-frame clonotypes and omits some of them. The data hold 67,000 or so clones, with about nine tenths observed a single time. This CDR3 region has 15 residues. V lost 3 bases and J 1 base, leaving 10 bases between the germline ends. The V gene's germline CDR1 is SGHTA and CDR2 FQGNSA. The sequenced sample was CD4+ or CD8+ T cells sorted from blood, obtained in a trial of the OX40 agonist ivuxolimab. The chain carries TRBV7-2 and TRBJ1-5; D gene uncertain. The sequence derives from an adult with an advanced solid tumor such as melanoma, head and neck, liver or kidney cancer. CDR3 coding DNA: TGTGCCAGCAGCTTGGGCGATAGAAGCAATCAGCCCCAGCATTTT. It codes for CASSLGDRSNQPQHF.